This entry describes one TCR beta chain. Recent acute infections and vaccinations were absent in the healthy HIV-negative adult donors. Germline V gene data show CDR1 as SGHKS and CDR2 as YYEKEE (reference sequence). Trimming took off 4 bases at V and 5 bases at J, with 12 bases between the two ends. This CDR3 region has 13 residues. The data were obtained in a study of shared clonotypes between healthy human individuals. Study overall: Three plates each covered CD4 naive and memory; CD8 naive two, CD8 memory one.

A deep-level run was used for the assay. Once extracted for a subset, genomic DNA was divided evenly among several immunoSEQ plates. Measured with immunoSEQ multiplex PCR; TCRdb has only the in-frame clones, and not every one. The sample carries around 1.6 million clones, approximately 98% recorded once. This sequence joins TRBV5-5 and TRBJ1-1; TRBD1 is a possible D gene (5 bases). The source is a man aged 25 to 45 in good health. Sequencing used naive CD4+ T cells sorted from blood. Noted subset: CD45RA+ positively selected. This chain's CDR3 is CASSSRVWTEAFF. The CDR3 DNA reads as TGTGCCAGCAGCAGCAGGGTTTGGACTGAAGCTTTCTTT.